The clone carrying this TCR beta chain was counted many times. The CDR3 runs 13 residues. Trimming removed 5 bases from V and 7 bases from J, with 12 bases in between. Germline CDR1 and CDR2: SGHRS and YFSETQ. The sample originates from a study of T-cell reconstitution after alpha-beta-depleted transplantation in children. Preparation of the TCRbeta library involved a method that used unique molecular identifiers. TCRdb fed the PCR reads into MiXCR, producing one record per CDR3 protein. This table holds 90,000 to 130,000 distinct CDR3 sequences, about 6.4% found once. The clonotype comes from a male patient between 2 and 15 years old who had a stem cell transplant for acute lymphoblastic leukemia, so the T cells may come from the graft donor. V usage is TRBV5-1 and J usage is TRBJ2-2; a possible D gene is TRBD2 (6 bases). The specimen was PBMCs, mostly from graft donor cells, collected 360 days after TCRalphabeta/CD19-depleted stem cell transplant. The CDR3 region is CASRTGEGGELFF. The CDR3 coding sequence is TGCGCCAGCAGAACGGGGGAAGGCGGGGAGCTGTTTTTT.